This record covers a single T cell receptor (beta chain). Its antigen is unknown. The CDR3 covers 13 residues. Germline V gene data show CDR1 as MNHEY and CDR2 as SMNVEV (reference sequence). The V end was cut by 3 bases, the J end by 2 bases, with 7 bases between. The source of the sample is a study of cytomegalovirus exposure and HLA in healthy donors. At the level of the study: From 150 million to 200 million T cells, an earlier analysis saw 120 million or so unique TCR beta sequences. Findings and caveats of the study: A later analysis reportedly identified an Asian-associated ancestry cluster as carrying fewer N-insertions than the 666-donor mean. When analyzed later, a missense DCLRE1C variant was found to be linked to TCR beta V- and J-gene trimming.

The PCR was carried out with 60 Vbeta primers and 13 Jbeta primers. Sequencing was performed with immunoSEQ multiplex PCR; in TCRdb, only in-frame clones are kept and a portion is missing. This sample has some 100,000 clones, with roughly 75% found just once. The chain couples TRBV27 to TRBJ1-1, with no clear D. The sequenced material came from PBMCs. The sequence derives from a woman under 30 in good health and CMV-seropositive. CDR3 nucleotides: TGTGCCAGCAGTTTGGGAGGCAACACTGAAGCTTTCTTT. Its translation is CASSLGGNTEAFF.